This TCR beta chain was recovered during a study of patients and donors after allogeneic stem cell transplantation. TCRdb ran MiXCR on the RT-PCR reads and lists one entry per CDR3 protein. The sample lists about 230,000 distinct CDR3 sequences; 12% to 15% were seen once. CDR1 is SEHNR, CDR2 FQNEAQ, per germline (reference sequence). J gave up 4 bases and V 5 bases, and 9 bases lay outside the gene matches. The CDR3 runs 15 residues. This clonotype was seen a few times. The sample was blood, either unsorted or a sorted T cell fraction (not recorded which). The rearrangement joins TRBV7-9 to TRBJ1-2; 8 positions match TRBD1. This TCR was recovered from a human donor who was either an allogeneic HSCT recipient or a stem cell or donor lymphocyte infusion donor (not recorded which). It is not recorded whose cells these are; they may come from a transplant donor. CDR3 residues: CASSPGTGVLYGYTF. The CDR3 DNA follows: TGTGCCAGCAGCCCCGGGACAGGAGTTCTCTATGGCTACACCTTC.